The rows below give T cell receptor beta chains drawn from one sample of a study of glioma-infiltrating T cells after dendritic cell vaccination. Repertoires were generated with immunoSEQ multiplex PCR, while TCRdb's copy carries only in-frame clones and drops some. This sample has approximately 100,000 clones, with 79% found just once. The source material was blood, sampled before dendritic cell vaccination. The receptors come from a human donor with glioblastoma. Each CDR3 is given with its conserved first and last residue. Each record gives: D gene, J gene, clone size, V gene, CDR3 DNA, CDR3 protein. A D gene is named only where the DNA matches it firmly. A row's size may be missing; if present it is once, few, many or a size class.

d_gene: .; j_gene: TRBJ2-3; abundance: .; v_gene: TRBV2; CDR3nt: TGTGCCAGCCTAGTAGGTCCTAGCACAGATACGCAGTATTTT; CDR3aa: CASLVGPSTDTQYF
d_gene: TRBD1; j_gene: TRBJ2-1; abundance: .; v_gene: TRBV19; CDR3nt: TGTGCCAGTAGTGACGACAGGGGGCTTCTCTCCTACAATGAGCAGTTCTTC; CDR3aa: CASSDDRGLLSYNEQFF
d_gene: .; j_gene: TRBJ1-4; abundance: .; v_gene: TRBV5-1; CDR3nt: TGCGCCAGCAGCCTGACAGCAACTAATGAAAAACTGTTTTTT; CDR3aa: CASSLTATNEKLFF
d_gene: .; j_gene: TRBJ1-3; abundance: .; v_gene: TRBV19; CDR3nt: TGTGCCAGTAGTATCGAATTTCGGAGGATCACTGGAAACACCATATATTTT; CDR3aa: CASSIEFRRITGNTIYF
d_gene: TRBD2; j_gene: TRBJ2-1; abundance: .; v_gene: TRBV7-9; CDR3nt: TGTGCCAGCAGCTTAGCAGCGGGGGCGTACAATGAGCAGTTCTTC; CDR3aa: CASSLAAGAYNEQFF
d_gene: TRBD2; j_gene: TRBJ2-1; abundance: .; v_gene: TRBV30; CDR3nt: TGTGCCTGGAGCGGTACCGGGACTAGCGGGAGGGTGAGCTCCTACAATGAGCAGTTCTTC; CDR3aa: CAWSGTGTSGRVSSYNEQFF
d_gene: .; j_gene: TRBJ1-6; abundance: .; v_gene: TRBV5-1; CDR3nt: TGCGCCAGCAGCTTAGAGAGCTCCTATAATTCACCCCTCCACTTT; CDR3aa: CASSLESSYNSPLHF
d_gene: TRBD2; j_gene: TRBJ2-1; abundance: .; v_gene: TRBV7-3; CDR3nt: TGTGCCAGCAGCTTAAACCCAAGGACTAGCGGGGCCTACAATGAGCAGTTCTTC; CDR3aa: CASSLNPRTSGAYNEQFF
d_gene: TRBD1; j_gene: TRBJ1-6; abundance: .; v_gene: TRBV6-5; CDR3nt: TGTGCCAGCAGTTACTCGAGTGACAGGGTAAATTCACCCCTCCACTTT; CDR3aa: CASSYSSDRVNSPLHF
d_gene: .; j_gene: TRBJ1-4; abundance: .; v_gene: TRBV5-3; CDR3nt: TGTGCCAGAAGCGGCGGACAGCGTTGTTGTGCAACTAATGAAAAACTGTTTTTT; CDR3aa: CARSGGQRCCATNEKLFF
d_gene: .; j_gene: TRBJ2-7; abundance: few; v_gene: TRBV21-1; CDR3nt: TGTGCCAGCAGCAAGGGACAGGGAGCCTACGAGCAGTACTTC; CDR3aa: CASSKGQGAYEQYF
d_gene: TRBD1; j_gene: TRBJ1-2; abundance: once; v_gene: TRBV28; CDR3nt: TGTGCCAGCAATGGACAGGGGAAGTACTATGGCTACACCTTC; CDR3aa: CASNGQGKYYGYTF
d_gene: .; j_gene: TRBJ2-4; abundance: .; v_gene: TRBV2; CDR3nt: TGTGCCAGCAGTGAAGGGGCGGGATATAACAAAAACATTCAGTACTTC; CDR3aa: CASSEGAGYNKNIQYF
d_gene: TRBD2; j_gene: TRBJ2-3; abundance: .; v_gene: TRBV15; CDR3nt: TGTGCCACCCGTCCTAGCGGGGGGGCAGATACGCAGTATTTT; CDR3aa: CATRPSGGADTQYF
d_gene: TRBD1; j_gene: TRBJ1-2; abundance: .; v_gene: TRBV29-1; CDR3nt: TGCAGCGTGGAAGGGGGACAGGGAATCTATGGCTACACCTTC; CDR3aa: CSVEGGQGIYGYTF
d_gene: .; j_gene: TRBJ2-1; abundance: .; v_gene: TRBV21-1; CDR3nt: TGTGCCAGCAGCAAAGGGGGGACTAGCGGGAGGTATAATGAGCAGTTCTTC; CDR3aa: CASSKGGTSGRYNEQFF
d_gene: TRBD1; j_gene: TRBJ1-1; abundance: .; v_gene: TRBV27; CDR3nt: TGTGCCAGCAGTTTATCGCCAGACAGGGTCTTTGAAGCTTTCTTT; CDR3aa: CASSLSPDRVFEAFF
d_gene: .; j_gene: TRBJ1-5; abundance: .; v_gene: TRBV28; CDR3nt: TGTGCCAGCAGATATCAGGGTCTCAATCAGCCCCAGCATTTT; CDR3aa: CASRYQGLNQPQHF
d_gene: TRBD2; j_gene: TRBJ2-1; abundance: .; v_gene: TRBV11-3; CDR3nt: TGTGCCAGCAGCGAACACAAGGGACTAGCGGGGTACAATGAGCAGTTCTTC; CDR3aa: CASSEHKGLAGYNEQFF
d_gene: TRBD1; j_gene: TRBJ1-1; abundance: .; v_gene: TRBV28; CDR3nt: TGTGCCAGCAACCTCGGACAGGATTCTGAAGCTTTCTTT; CDR3aa: CASNLGQDSEAFF
d_gene: .; j_gene: TRBJ1-2; abundance: few; v_gene: TRBV11-2; CDR3nt: TGTGCCAGCAGCTTAGGCTTCGGGTGGAACTATGGCTACACCTTC; CDR3aa: CASSLGFGWNYGYTF
d_gene: TRBD1; j_gene: TRBJ2-7; abundance: .; v_gene: TRBV6-5; CDR3nt: TGTGCCAGCAGTTCCACCGGGACAGGGGGCAACGAGCAGTACTTC; CDR3aa: CASSSTGTGGNEQYF
d_gene: .; j_gene: TRBJ1-2; abundance: .; v_gene: TRBV10-3; CDR3nt: TGTGCCTCCCAGGGAAGGGGATCCTATGGCTACACCTTC; CDR3aa: CASQGRGSYGYTF
d_gene: .; j_gene: TRBJ1-5; abundance: .; v_gene: TRBV2; CDR3nt: TGTGCCAGCAGTGAAGGGGGCCGGTATAATCAGCCCCAGCATTTT; CDR3aa: CASSEGGRYNQPQHF
d_gene: .; j_gene: TRBJ2-6; abundance: once; v_gene: TRBV27; CDR3nt: TGTGCCAGCAGTTTTGTAGGACAGTACCCTTCTGGGGCCAACGTCCTGACTTTC; CDR3aa: CASSFVGQYPSGANVLTF
d_gene: .; j_gene: TRBJ2-3; abundance: .; v_gene: TRBV4-1; CDR3nt: TGCGCCAGCAGCCAAGATGGACTTAGCGGTGTGGTTGACACAGATACGCAGTATTTT; CDR3aa: CASSQDGLSGVVDTDTQYF
d_gene: .; j_gene: TRBJ1-2; abundance: .; v_gene: TRBV5-1; CDR3nt: TGCGCCAGCAGCCGGATAGGGGGTGGCTACACCTTC; CDR3aa: CASSRIGGGYTF
d_gene: .; j_gene: TRBJ1-1; abundance: .; v_gene: TRBV10-2; CDR3nt: TGCGCCAGCAGACAGATAGACAGGAACACTGAAGCTTTCTTT; CDR3aa: CASRQIDRNTEAFF
d_gene: .; j_gene: TRBJ2-1; abundance: .; v_gene: TRBV1; CDR3nt: TGCACCAGCAGCCAAACACGACTGGACAATGAGCAGTTCTTC; CDR3aa: CTSSQTRLDNEQFF
d_gene: TRBD1; j_gene: TRBJ1-3; abundance: few; v_gene: TRBV4-1; CDR3nt: TGCGCCAGCAGCCAAGATGGAGGGGGCTTCTCTGGAAACACCATATATTTT; CDR3aa: CASSQDGGGFSGNTIYF
d_gene: .; j_gene: TRBJ1-2; abundance: .; v_gene: TRBV4-1; CDR3nt: TGCGCCAGCAGCCAACAAACGATTGGGCGCAGGGGCTACACCTTC; CDR3aa: CASSQQTIGRRGYTF
d_gene: TRBD1; j_gene: TRBJ2-2; abundance: .; v_gene: TRBV28; CDR3nt: TGTGCCAGCAGGACGGACAGGACCGGGGAGCTGTTTTTT; CDR3aa: CASRTDRTGELFF
d_gene: .; j_gene: TRBJ1-1; abundance: .; v_gene: TRBV28; CDR3nt: TGTGCCAGCAGATTTAGTGTAGGGGGCACTGAAGCTTTCTTT; CDR3aa: CASRFSVGGTEAFF
d_gene: TRBD2; j_gene: TRBJ2-2; abundance: .; v_gene: TRBV18; CDR3nt: TGTGCCAGCTCAACCACTAGCGGGAGATCGTACACCGGGGAGCTGTTTTTT; CDR3aa: CASSTTSGRSYTGELFF
d_gene: .; j_gene: TRBJ2-3; abundance: .; v_gene: TRBV19; CDR3nt: TGTGCCAGTAGTATTGGGACCCAGGGGGGAGATACGCAGTATTTT; CDR3aa: CASSIGTQGGDTQYF
d_gene: TRBD1; j_gene: TRBJ1-1; abundance: .; v_gene: TRBV11-1; CDR3nt: TGTGCCAGCAGCTTATCCGGGACAGCGAACACTGAAGCTTTCTTT; CDR3aa: CASSLSGTANTEAFF
d_gene: .; j_gene: TRBJ2-7; abundance: .; v_gene: TRBV19; CDR3nt: TGTGCCAGTAGTTGGGGGGAACGGGCCCACGAGCAGTACTTC; CDR3aa: CASSWGERAHEQYF
d_gene: TRBD1; j_gene: TRBJ2-7; abundance: .; v_gene: TRBV2; CDR3nt: TGTGCCAGCAGTGGGTTCCGGACAGGGGTGGACGTGCAGTACTTC; CDR3aa: CASSGFRTGVDVQYF
d_gene: TRBD2; j_gene: TRBJ2-1; abundance: .; v_gene: TRBV2; CDR3nt: TGTGCCAGCAGGGTTTTAGCGGGGGGTTCCTACAATGAGCAGTTCTTC; CDR3aa: CASRVLAGGSYNEQFF
d_gene: TRBD1; j_gene: TRBJ1-2; abundance: .; v_gene: TRBV10-3; CDR3nt: TGTGCCATCAGCAATCCGGGACAGGGGGACGGCGACACCTTC; CDR3aa: CAISNPGQGDGDTF
d_gene: .; j_gene: TRBJ2-7; abundance: .; v_gene: TRBV12-5; CDR3nt: TGTGCTAGTGGTTTGGTTGCGGGCAGATTCTACGAGCAGTACTTC; CDR3aa: CASGLVAGRFYEQYF
d_gene: TRBD1; j_gene: TRBJ2-5; abundance: .; v_gene: TRBV5-4; CDR3nt: TGTGCCAGCAGCTTACGACAGGGACAAGAGACCCAGTACTTC; CDR3aa: CASSLRQGQETQYF
d_gene: TRBD2; j_gene: TRBJ2-3; abundance: .; v_gene: TRBV5-1; CDR3nt: TGCGCCAGCAGCTTGATGGCGGGGGGTTCAAATACGCAGTATTTT; CDR3aa: CASSLMAGGSNTQYF
d_gene: TRBD2; j_gene: TRBJ2-3; abundance: .; v_gene: TRBV28; CDR3nt: TGTGCCAGCAGCCTTAGCGGGGGGGTTTCAGATACGCAGTATTTT; CDR3aa: CASSLSGGVSDTQYF
d_gene: TRBD1; j_gene: TRBJ2-7; abundance: .; v_gene: TRBV28; CDR3nt: TGTGCCAGCAGACAACCGGGACAGGGGGCCTGGGAGCAGTACTTC; CDR3aa: CASRQPGQGAWEQYF
d_gene: .; j_gene: TRBJ2-7; abundance: once; v_gene: TRBV19; CDR3nt: TGTGCCAGTAGTATTAATGGGCCACTTCCCTACGAGCAGTACTTC; CDR3aa: CASSINGPLPYEQYF
d_gene: .; j_gene: TRBJ1-4; abundance: .; v_gene: TRBV6-1; CDR3nt: TGTGCCAGCAGTGAAGTCCGGGTTAGTGGTGAAAAACTGTTTTTT; CDR3aa: CASSEVRVSGEKLFF
d_gene: TRBD1; j_gene: TRBJ1-1; abundance: .; v_gene: TRBV5-4; CDR3nt: TGTGCCAGCAGCCCTCCGGGACAGGGGGCGTATGAAGCTTTCTTT; CDR3aa: CASSPPGQGAYEAFF
d_gene: TRBD1; j_gene: TRBJ2-2; abundance: .; v_gene: TRBV6-1; CDR3nt: TGTGCCAGCAGTGGGACAGGGAGGCCCCCCGGGGAGCTGTTTTTT; CDR3aa: CASSGTGRPPGELFF
d_gene: .; j_gene: TRBJ1-4; abundance: once; v_gene: TRBV6-5; CDR3nt: TGTGCCAGCAGTGGAGCGAATCCTAATGAAAAACTGTTTTTT; CDR3aa: CASSGANPNEKLFF
d_gene: .; j_gene: TRBJ1-2; abundance: .; v_gene: TRBV19; CDR3nt: TGTGCCAGTAGGGGGCAGGGCAGGGCTTATGGCTACACCTTC; CDR3aa: CASRGQGRAYGYTF
d_gene: .; j_gene: TRBJ2-7; abundance: .; v_gene: TRBV5-1; CDR3nt: TGCGCCAGCAGCTTGGATCTGGAGGGGCTGGGCGAGCAGTACTTC; CDR3aa: CASSLDLEGLGEQYF
d_gene: TRBD1; j_gene: TRBJ1-1; abundance: .; v_gene: TRBV28; CDR3nt: TGTGCCAGCAGCCCCACCGGGACAGGGGGCACTGAAGCTTTCTTT; CDR3aa: CASSPTGTGGTEAFF
d_gene: .; j_gene: TRBJ1-4; abundance: .; v_gene: TRBV6-1; CDR3nt: TGTGCCAGCAGTGGGCGACAGACAACTAATGAAAAACTGTTTTTT; CDR3aa: CASSGRQTTNEKLFF
d_gene: .; j_gene: TRBJ2-2; abundance: .; v_gene: TRBV5-1; CDR3nt: TGCGCCAGCAGCTTCGGAGGGGGGGACACCGGGGAGCTGTTTTTT; CDR3aa: CASSFGGGDTGELFF
d_gene: .; j_gene: TRBJ1-2; abundance: few; v_gene: TRBV5-4; CDR3nt: TGTGCCAGCAGTCCAACGGGGGGTAGCTATGGCTACACCTTC; CDR3aa: CASSPTGGSYGYTF
d_gene: .; j_gene: TRBJ1-2; abundance: few; v_gene: TRBV5-1; CDR3nt: TGCGCCAGCAGCTTGGACCCGACAGCCAACTATGGCTACACCTTC; CDR3aa: CASSLDPTANYGYTF
d_gene: .; j_gene: TRBJ1-5; abundance: .; v_gene: TRBV7-8; CDR3nt: TGTGCCAGCAGCTTAAGTACAGGTGCGCAGCCCCAGCATTTT; CDR3aa: CASSLSTGAQPQHF